These 30 T cell receptor beta chains share one sample of origin, sequenced in a study of blood T cell repertoires in COVID-19. Assay used: immunoSEQ multiplex PCR; TCRdb lists only in-frame clones, some missing. The sample lists over 30,000 clones, 81% occurring once. The source material was peripheral blood. The receptors shown here come from a man aged 80 or over with active or convalescent COVID-19.

This chain uses TRBV21-1 with TRBJ2-6; the table's D call TRBD2 went unverified against the DNA. TRBV21-1 is classified as a pseudogene. There are 20 residues in the CDR3. The DNA for the CDR3 is TGTGCCAGCAGCTCCGGGAGGTTGCGTGTCTGCCCTCCGGGGGCCAACGTCCTGACTTTC. Amino acids: CASSSGRLRVCPPGANVLTF.

The sample holds one count of this clone. The chain carries TRBV7-2 and TRBJ1-2; 7 bases match TRBD1. Per the germline V gene, CDR1 is SGHTA and CDR2 is FQGNSA. The length of the CDR3 is 13 residues. Trimming took 5 bases from V and 4 from J; bases not matched to a gene: 4. CDR3 amino acids: CASSQDRTYGYTF. In nucleotides, the CDR3 is TGTGCCAGCAGCCAGGACAGGACCTATGGCTACACCTTC.

This clone was counted a single time. The J gene is TRBJ2-1, the V gene TRBV5-4, with TRBD1 matching over 7 bases. CDR3 length: 14 residues. The trim removed 0 bases at V and 5 bases at J, leaving 2 bases unmatched. Germline V gene sequence: CDR1 SGHNT, CDR2 YYREEE (reference sequence). The CDR3 here is CASSLVGQNNEQFF. The CDR3 coding sequence is TGTGCCAGCAGCTTGGTGGGACAGAACAATGAGCAGTTCTTC.

This clone was found a few times. As DNA, the CDR3 is TGTGCCAGTAGTACCCGGACACAAGAGACGCAGTATTTT. This gives the protein CASSTRTQETQYF. This chain joins TRBV19 and TRBJ2-3; a possible D gene is TRBD1 (5 bases). The germline V and J ends were trimmed by 4 bases and 9 bases, with 14 bases remaining between them. CDR3 length equals 13 residues. The V gene's germline CDR1 is LNHDA and CDR2 SQIVND (reference sequence).

The chain uses TRBV7-2 and TRBJ1-1; unclear D gene. The CDR3 sequence is 14 residues long. CDR1 and CDR2 from the germline V gene are SGHTA and FQGNSA. V was pared by 5 bases and J by 7 bases, with 17 bases between. CDR3 residues: CASSLNHREREAFF. CDR3 DNA sequence: TGTGCCAGCAGCCTTAATCACAGAGAACGTGAAGCTTTCTTT.

V and J are TRBV6-6 and TRBJ2-5, with 9 positions matching TRBD1. Trimming removed 6 bases from V and 6 bases from J; junction bases left unmatched: 11. This CDR3 comprises 15 residues. Germline V gene data show CDR1 as MNHNY and CDR2 as SVGAGI (reference sequence). This chain's CDR3 is CASSAPGQGLKTQYF. The CDR3 bases are TGTGCCAGCAGCGCGCCGGGACAGGGTTTGAAGACCCAGTACTTC.

The chain carries TRBV18 and TRBJ2-7; possibly TRBD2 for D (6 bases). The CDR3 contains 18 residues. Germline V lookup: CDR1 KGHSH, CDR2 LQKENI. V gave up 3 bases and J gave up 2 bases, with 23 bases separating them. The CDR3 region is CASSPLAEGLKGAYEQYF. The CDR3 coding sequence is TGTGCCAGCTCACCCCTGGCGGAGGGGTTGAAGGGCGCCTACGAGCAGTACTTC.

The chain employs TRBV18 and TRBJ2-7; D ambiguous. Germline V gene lookup returns CDR1 KGHSH and CDR2 LQKENI. The CDR3 runs 13 residues. V lost 2 bases, J lost 3 bases, and 8 bases lay in between. The CDR3 nucleotides are TGTGCCAGCTCACCAATTTCGGGCTACGAGCAGTACTTC. Its protein product is CASSPISGYEQYF.

The CDR3 DNA reads as TGTGCCAGCAGCAACGCAGGCAGGGGGTACTATGGCTACACCTTC. Translated, it gives CASSNAGRGYYGYTF. The rearrangement uses TRBV7-8 and TRBJ1-2, with TRBD1 matching over 7 bases. Germline V lookup: CDR1 SGHVS, CDR2 FQNEAQ. V lost 5 bases, J lost 3 bases, and 9 bases stayed unmatched. The CDR3 contains 15 residues. Complete variable domain (other parts from reference TRBV7-8 and TRBJ1-2): GAGVSQSPRYKVAKRGQDVALRCDPISGHVSLFWYQQALGQGPEFLTYFQNEAQLDKSGLPSDRFFAERPEGSVSTLKIQRTQQEDSAVYLCASSNAGRGYYGYTFGSGTRLTVV.

This clone has just a few counts. V and J are TRBV18 and TRBJ1-3; TRBD1 matches 10 bases. The V and J ends lost 3 bases and 2 bases, in that order; junction bases with no gene match: 4. The CDR3 has 16 residues. Germline loops: CDR1 KGHSH, CDR2 LQKENI. The CDR3: CASSPSGQGAGNTIYF. CDR3 bases: TGTGCCAGCTCACCCTCCGGACAGGGGGCTGGAAACACCATATATTTT.

The chain carries TRBV11-3 and TRBJ2-1, with D perhaps TRBD2 (6 bases). V lost 5 bases to trimming and J lost 2 bases, with 16 bases between them. Looked up from germline, CDR1 is SGHNT and CDR2 is YENEEA. The CDR3 loop spans 16 amino acids. The CDR3 loop is CASSRGFTPTYNEQFF. The CDR3 coding sequence is TGTGCCAGCAGCCGGGGGTTCACCCCGACCTACAATGAGCAGTTCTTC.

This clone occurred once. V gene TRBV11-1 combines with J gene TRBJ2-2, with 7 nucleotides matching TRBD1. CDR3 size: 16 residues. The V gene's germline CDR1 is SGHAT and CDR2 FQDESV (reference sequence). The V gene end was trimmed by 5 bases and the J gene end by 0 bases; junction bases not matched to a gene: 6. The chain's CDR3 is CASSIRTGPNTGELFF. The CDR3 DNA is TGTGCCAGCAGCATAAGGACAGGTCCGAACACCGGGGAGCTGTTTTTT.

The V and J genes are TRBV5-4 and TRBJ1-6; D gene unclear. CDR1 and CDR2 (germline): SGHNT, YYREEE (reference sequence). This CDR3 comprises 13 residues. Between the trimmed V and J ends, which lost 0 bases and 7 bases, there was a span of 5 bases. The CDR3 DNA reads as TGTGCCAGCAGCTTGGACCTAAATTCACCCCTCCACTTT. Translation gives CASSLDLNSPLHF.

The CDR3 reads CASTKLAGSNTGELFF. The CDR3 nucleotides are TGCGCCAGCACCAAACTAGCGGGTTCGAACACCGGGGAGCTGTTTTTT. J is TRBJ2-2 and V is TRBV4-3; 9 nucleotides align to TRBD2. The V gene end was trimmed by 7 bases and the J gene end by 0 bases; junction bases not matched to a gene: 6. CDR3 size: 16 residues. Germline lookup yields CDR1 LGHNA and CDR2 YSLEER.

This rearrangement joins TRBV6-2 or TRBV6-3 to TRBJ2-7; perhaps TRBD1 as D (6 bases). The V gene's germline CDR1 is MNHEY and CDR2 SVGEGT. This CDR3 is built from 15 residues. The V and J ends lost 2 bases and 4 bases respectively, with 15 bases between them. The CDR3 nucleotides read TGTGCCAGCAGTTACCGAGGGGGACGCAGTTACGAGCAGTACTTC. Amino acids: CASSYRGGRSYEQYF.

The CDR3 region has the DNA TGTGCCAGCAGCTTAACGACAGGAAGGGAGACCCAGTACTTC. Translated, it gives CASSLTTGRETQYF. This sequence joins TRBV7-3 and TRBJ2-5, with D tentatively TRBD1 (6 bases). This CDR3 spans 14 amino acids. V was trimmed by 0 bases and J by 5 bases, leaving 10 bases between them. Germline CDR1 reads SGHTA; CDR2 reads FQGTGA.

In its sample, this clone was seen once. The genes are TRBV28 and TRBJ2-7; D is possibly TRBD1 (6 bases). Looked up from germline, CDR1 is MDHEN and CDR2 is SYDVKM. This CDR3 has 16 amino acids. V dropped 5 bases and J dropped 3 bases, with 20 bases sitting between them. This chain's CDR3 is CASSKPGQLTDYEQYF. Written as DNA, the CDR3 is TGTGCCAGCAGTAAGCCGGGACAACTGACGGACTACGAGCAGTACTTC.

The rearrangement links TRBV7-9 to TRBJ2-1; maybe TRBD1 (5 bases). V shed 5 bases and J shed 5 bases, with 10 bases lying between them. The CDR3 is 13 residues long. In germline, CDR1 is SEHNR, CDR2 FQNEAQ (reference sequence). CDR3: CASSRTHNNEQFF. In nucleotides, the CDR3 is TGTGCCAGCAGCCGGACACACAACAATGAGCAGTTCTTC.

The chain is built from TRBV5-1 and TRBJ1-3; the D is unclear. Per the germline V gene, CDR1 is SGHRS and CDR2 is YFSETQ. The CDR3 contains 14 residues. The V and J ends lost 0 bases and 1 base respectively, with 5 bases between them. CDR3 loop: CASSLAVSGNTIYF. Here the CDR3 DNA reads TGCGCCAGCAGCTTGGCCGTATCTGGAAACACCATATATTTT.

The CDR3 reads CASSSQGNTGELFF. CDR3 in DNA: TGTGCCAGCAGCTCCCAGGGGAACACCGGGGAGCTGTTTTTT. The gene calls are TRBV7-3 and TRBJ2-2; TRBD1 might be the D (5 bases). The ends were cut back, 4 bases at V and 1 base at J, with 7 bases in the middle. The CDR3 covers 14 residues. Germline V CDR1 and CDR2: SGHTA, FQGTGA.

The J gene is TRBJ2-5, the V gene TRBV6-1; D may be TRBD1 (7 bases). Trimming stripped 2 bases from V and 7 bases from J, with 17 bases between. The CDR3 length is 15 residues. Looked up from germline, CDR1 is MNHNS and CDR2 is SASEGT. CDR3 amino acids: CASSEMAGQSGTQYF. For the CDR3, the DNA is TGTGCCAGCAGTGAAATGGCGGGACAGTCGGGGACCCAGTACTTC.

CDR3 residues: CASSAGLGTEAFF. The CDR3 nucleotides read TGTGCCAGCAGCGCAGGGTTAGGTACTGAAGCTTTCTTT. The chain links TRBV14 to TRBJ1-1; tentatively, D is TRBD1 (5 bases). The CDR3 loop spans 13 amino acids. In germline, CDR1 is SGHDN, CDR2 FVKESK. Deletions cut 5 bases from V and 5 bases from J, with 12 bases between.

CDR3 amino acids: CASSPSVRDTEAFF. The CDR3, as DNA: TGTGCCAGCTCACCAAGTGTTCGGGACACTGAAGCTTTCTTT. The chain couples TRBV18 to TRBJ1-1; D not certain. V was shortened by 2 bases and J by 3 bases, with 10 bases between the two germline ends. Per the germline V gene, CDR1 is KGHSH and CDR2 is LQKENI. This CDR3 spans 14 amino acids.

The genes are TRBV15 and TRBJ2-2, with unresolved D. Germline V gene sequence: CDR1 LNHNV, CDR2 YYDKDF (reference sequence). V dropped 4 bases and J dropped 0 bases, with 6 bases sitting between them. CDR3 length: 14 residues. CDR3 amino acids: CATSNLANTGELFF. In DNA form, the CDR3 reads TGTGCCACCAGCAATCTAGCGAACACCGGGGAGCTGTTTTTT.

The chain recombines TRBV10-3 with TRBJ1-6; D gene unclear. Per germline, CDR1 ENHRY and CDR2 SYGVKD. This CDR3 is built from 13 residues. With 2 bases removed from V and 8 bases from J, the gap between germline ends came to 7 bases. CDR3 DNA sequence: TGTGCCATCAGTGAGAGGCAGGATTCACCCCTCCACTTT. This sequence encodes CAISERQDSPLHF.

The V gene is TRBV19, the J gene TRBJ2-2; TRBD1 aligns across 11 bases. The junction had 9 bases not matched to a gene; V was cut back by 7 bases and J by 5 bases. Germline CDR1 is LNHDA and CDR2 is SQIVND (reference sequence). The CDR3 has 16 amino acids. This CDR3 reads CASTGARDRGTGELFF. In DNA form, the CDR3 reads TGTGCCAGTACCGGGGCGAGGGACAGGGGGACCGGGGAGCTGTTTTTT.

This clone is medium-sized within its sample. The chain combines TRBV6-5 with TRBJ2-5; TRBD2 matches at 9 bases. This CDR3 region has 15 residues. The V and J ends lost 6 bases and 2 bases, in that order; junction bases with no gene match: 7. Germline-derived CDR1 and CDR2 are MNHEY and SVGAGI. This CDR3 reads CASSPMTSGQETQYF. CDR3 in DNA: TGTGCCAGCAGCCCGATGACTAGCGGACAAGAGACCCAGTACTTC.

The chain employs TRBV7-8 and TRBJ2-3; no clear D gene. This CDR3 contains 14 residues. Germline V CDR1 and CDR2: SGHVS, FQNEAQ. The germline V and J ends were trimmed by 5 bases and 3 bases, with 12 bases remaining between them. CDR3 loop: CASSGQILTDTQYF. In DNA, the CDR3 is TGTGCCAGCAGCGGTCAGATATTGACAGATACGCAGTATTTT.

The gene calls are TRBV19 and TRBJ2-5, with 11 bases matching TRBD2. After removal of 6 bases from V and 2 bases from J, the junction contained 2 bases not matched to a gene. In germline, CDR1 is LNHDA, CDR2 SQIVND (reference sequence). This CDR3 spans 14 amino acids. This CDR3 reads CASRTSGNQETQYF. The CDR3 DNA reads as TGTGCCAGTAGGACTAGCGGGAATCAAGAGACCCAGTACTTC.

This chain links TRBV11-2 with TRBJ2-2, with D possibly TRBD1 on 7 matching bases. The V end was cut by 2 bases, the J end by 7 bases, with 17 bases between. Germline loops: CDR1 SGHAT, CDR2 FQNNGV. CDR3 size: 16 residues. The CDR3 bases are TGTGCCAGCAGCTTAAACGGAGGGGGCGCAAACGGGGAGCTGTTTTTT. Residues: CASSLNGGGANGELFF.